Below, 9 T cell receptor beta chains from the same sample are listed, as sequenced in a study of CD8+ T cells in alopecia areata. Extracted RNA was reverse transcribed, and the resulting cDNA served as sequencing template. TCRdb keeps only in-frame clones here, not all; method: immunoSEQ multiplex PCR. The profile shows roughly 250,000 clones, approximately 61% of them singletons. Material: CD4+ T cells sorted from blood, obtained at week 0. These receptors were taken from a human donor with alopecia areata.

This clone was found a few times. CDR3 residues: CASSQDWTGMNTEAFF. The CDR3 bases are TGTGCCAGCAGCCAAGATTGGACAGGGATGAACACTGAAGCTTTCTTT. The genes are TRBV4-2 and TRBJ1-1, with TRBD1 matching over 8 bases. Germline V CDR1 and CDR2: LGHNA, YNFKEQ. This CDR3 has 16 residues. The V segment lost 0 bases and the J segment 0 bases; nucleotides outside the gene matches: 3.

V usage is TRBV4-1 and J usage is TRBJ2-2; perhaps TRBD1 as D (6 bases). Germline CDR1 is MGHRA and CDR2 is YSYEKL. The V end lost 4 bases, the J end lost 4 bases, and 19 bases lay between the germline ends. The CDR3 totals 17 residues. This chain's CDR3 is CASSLRQRARGTGELFF. In DNA form, the CDR3 reads TGCGCCAGCAGCCTTCGCCAAAGGGCCAGGGGCACCGGGGAGCTGTTTTTT.

The chain carries TRBV14 and TRBJ2-7, with D perhaps matching TRBD1 (7 bases). The CDR3 loop spans 13 amino acids. CDR1 is SGHDN and CDR2 is FVKESK in the germline V gene. V was pared by 2 bases and J by 4 bases, with 9 bases between. CDR3 loop: CASSQSGGYEQYF. The CDR3 region has the DNA TGTGCCAGCAGCCAATCAGGGGGGTACGAGCAGTACTTC.

This chain uses TRBV5-4 with TRBJ2-1, with D perhaps TRBD1 or TRBD2 (5 bases each). CDR3 size: 14 residues. Trimming removed 6 bases at V and 5 bases at J, with 15 bases between. The V gene's germline CDR1 is SGHNT and CDR2 YYREEE (reference sequence). This CDR3 is CASNPGARDNEQFF. The CDR3 DNA reads as TGTGCCAGCAACCCCGGGGCCCGGGACAATGAGCAGTTCTTC.

The J gene is TRBJ2-1, the V gene TRBV19; D perhaps matches TRBD1 (6 bases). V was pared by 10 bases and J by 4 bases, with 17 bases between. Germline V gene data show CDR1 as LNHDA and CDR2 as SQIVND (reference sequence). The CDR3 consists of 14 residues. CDR3 amino acids: CATGFDRTYNEQFF. CDR3 sequence (DNA): TGTGCCACTGGGTTTGACAGGACTTACAATGAGCAGTTCTTC.

The V gene is TRBV27, the J gene TRBJ1-2, with D hard to call. Trimming stripped 5 bases from V and 4 bases from J, with 17 bases between. Germline V gives CDR1 MNHEY, CDR2 SMNVEV (reference sequence). CDR3 length equals 15 residues. The CDR3 here is CASSPRAVNFYGYTF. As DNA, the CDR3 is TGTGCCAGCAGTCCACGGGCAGTGAACTTCTATGGCTACACCTTC.

This rearrangement joins TRBV29-1 to TRBJ1-2; 8 bases are shared with TRBD1. CDR1 and CDR2 (germline): SQVTM, ANQGSEA. With V trimmed by 6 bases and J by 7 bases, 7 bases remained unmatched. CDR3 size: 12 residues. Here the CDR3 reads CSVSYRGTGYTF. The CDR3 bases are TGCAGCGTGTCTTACAGGGGGACTGGCTACACCTTC.

This clone was detected only a few times. This chain joins TRBV7-9 and TRBJ2-3; TRBD2 matches 12 bases. The CDR3 sequence is 18 residues long. The germline V gene has CDR1 SEHNR and CDR2 FQNEAQ (reference sequence). The V segment lost 3 bases and the J segment 5 bases; nucleotides outside the gene matches: 12. This chain's CDR3 is CASSFGLAGSFTRDTQYF. Here the CDR3 DNA reads TGTGCCAGCAGCTTCGGACTAGCGGGGAGTTTTACGAGAGATACGCAGTATTTT.

Concerning this clone itself: Other DNA sequences of this sample code for an identical CDR3. The chain employs TRBV2 and TRBJ2-3, with D uncertain. The CDR3 runs 12 residues. The germline gives CDR1 SNHLY, CDR2 FYNNEI. V was clipped by 6 bases and J by 0 bases, with 4 bases between them. The CDR3 is CASRLSTDTQYF. In nucleotides, the CDR3 is TGTGCCAGCAGGCTTAGCACAGATACGCAGTATTTT.